This passage covers 16 T cell receptor beta chains from one sample sequenced in a study of OX40 agonist ivuxolimab in advanced cancers. Measured with immunoSEQ multiplex PCR; TCRdb has only the in-frame clones, and not every one. The sample carries more than 60,000 clones, about 86% recorded once. The sample in question was CD4+ or CD8+ T cells sorted from blood, obtained in a trial of the OX40 agonist ivuxolimab. These receptors were obtained from an adult with an advanced solid tumor such as melanoma, head and neck, liver or kidney cancer.

This clone came up once. The chain links TRBV7-9 to TRBJ2-1; a weak D match, TRBD1 (5 bases). The CDR3 is made up of 15 amino acids. The germline gives CDR1 SEHNR, CDR2 FQNEAQ (reference sequence). V gave up 2 bases and J gave up 6 bases, with 14 bases separating them. This CDR3 reads CASSLNPQGSNEQFF. The CDR3 DNA sequence: TGTGCCAGCAGCTTAAACCCCCAGGGTTCCAATGAGCAGTTCTTC.

This sequence joins TRBV11-2 and TRBJ2-7; D is undetermined. Trimming removed 3 bases from V and 2 bases from J, with 14 bases in between. In germline, CDR1 is SGHAT, CDR2 FQNNGV. The CDR3 consists of 15 residues. The CDR3 nucleotides read TGTGCCAGCAGCTTTGAGGCACCCAGAGCCTACGAGCAGTACTTC. Protein sequence: CASSFEAPRAYEQYF. Together with reference TRBV11-2 and TRBJ2-7, the CDR3 gives the full variable domain: EAGVAQSPRYKIIEKRQSVAFWCNPISGHATLYWYQQILGQGPKLLIQFQNNGVVDDSQLPKDRFSAERLKGVDSTLKIQPAKLEDSAVYLCASSFEAPRAYEQYFGPGTRLTVT.

This clone occurred a few times. The V gene is TRBV2, the J gene TRBJ1-5; D possibly corresponds to TRBD1 (5 bases). V was cut by 6 bases and J by 4 bases, with 10 bases left in between. The V gene's germline CDR1 is SNHLY and CDR2 FYNNEI. The length of the CDR3 is 13 residues. The CDR3 DNA follows: TGTGCCAGCAGGCGAACAGGTAATCAGCCCCAGCATTTT. This gives the protein CASRRTGNQPQHF.

The chain recombines TRBV9 with TRBJ1-5, with D uncertain. CDR3 length equals 16 residues. Trimming stripped 0 bases from V and 1 base from J, with 11 bases between. Germline CDR1 is SGDLS and CDR2 is YYNGEE. Here the CDR3 DNA reads TGTGCCAGCAGCGTAGTGTGCCAAGGGAGCAATCAGCCCCAGCATTTT. This codes for CASSVVCQGSNQPQHF.

This clone appeared a single time. The V call is TRBV6-6, the J call TRBJ1-1; D call uncertain. Germline assignment: CDR1 MNHNY and CDR2 SVGAGI (reference sequence). V lost 2 bases and J lost 2, with 9 bases in between. This CDR3 region has 14 residues. In DNA form, the CDR3 reads TGTGCCAGCAGTTACCTATATGAAAACACTGAAGCTTTCTTT. This codes for CASSYLYENTEAFF.

The genes are TRBV27 and TRBJ2-7; D assignment may be TRBD1 or TRBD2 (5 bases each). The germline V gene encodes CDR1 MNHEY and CDR2 SMNVEV (reference sequence). The ends were cut back, 4 bases at V and 6 bases at J, with 22 bases in the middle. The CDR3 length is 16 residues. CDR3 loop: CASSWTTGTLKGEQYF. The CDR3 coding sequence is TGTGCCAGCAGTTGGACAACCGGGACCCTAAAGGGCGAGCAGTACTTC.

The gene calls are TRBV5-1 and TRBJ2-5; 8 positions match TRBD2. V was pared by 1 base and J by 4 bases, with 3 bases of the junction left unmatched. Germline values: CDR1 SGHRS, CDR2 YFSETQ. The CDR3 has 14 amino acids. The CDR3 reads CASSLRTSRETQYF. For the CDR3, the DNA is TGCGCCAGCAGCTTGAGGACTAGCAGAGAGACCCAGTACTTC.

This chain links TRBV29-1 with TRBJ1-5; D unclear. The CDR3 extends over 12 amino acids. Trimming pared 7 bases from V and 6 bases from J, leaving 13 bases between. Germline V CDR1 and CDR2: SQVTM, ANQGSEA. CDR3 nucleotides: TGCAGCGCCGGAGATGCGGTTCAGCCCCAGCATTTT. Protein sequence: CSAGDAVQPQHF.

This clone was counted a single time. The genes are TRBV15 and TRBJ1-1, with 7 bases matching TRBD1. The CDR3 covers 16 residues. V shed 0 bases, J shed 1 base, and the junction held 5 bases outside the gene matches. Per the germline V gene, CDR1 is LNHNV and CDR2 is YYDKDF (reference sequence). CDR3 DNA sequence: TGTGCCACCAGCAGAGATGGTAGGGACAGGAACACTGAAGCTTTCTTT. The encoded protein is CATSRDGRDRNTEAFF.

The V call is TRBV15, the J call TRBJ2-1; 8 positions agree with TRBD2. The CDR3 runs to 14 residues. Trimming took 4 bases from V and 7 from J; bases not matched to a gene: 6. Germline V lookup: CDR1 LNHNV, CDR2 YYDKDF (reference sequence). In DNA, the CDR3 is TGTGCCACCAGCACCCGGGGGGGCCTGAATGAGCAGTTCTTC. Translating gives CATSTRGGLNEQFF.

In regard to this clone: This same CDR3 is encoded by further DNA sequences in the sample. V and J are TRBV30 and TRBJ1-1; D is undetermined. Germline V gives CDR1 GTSNPN, CDR2 SVGIG (reference sequence). The CDR3 consists of 12 residues. Trimming cost V 0 bases and J 4 bases, with 6 bases left between them. The CDR3 loop reads CAWSVLGTEAFF. The CDR3 coding sequence is TGTGCCTGGAGTGTACTTGGCACTGAAGCTTTCTTT.

The chain couples TRBV7-9 to TRBJ2-1; D assignment may be TRBD1 or TRBD2 (6 bases each). The CDR3 covers 14 residues. CDR1 and CDR2 from the germline V gene are SEHNR and FQNEAQ (reference sequence). Trimming pared 2 bases from V and 5 bases from J, leaving 10 bases between. The CDR3 sequence is CASSLSGADNEQFF. CDR3 nucleotides: TGTGCCAGCAGCTTATCGGGGGCGGACAATGAGCAGTTCTTC.

The J gene is TRBJ2-5, the V gene TRBV14, with TRBD1 as a possible D gene (6 bases). The CDR3 is made up of 17 amino acids. The V end was cut by 3 bases, the J end by 5 bases, with 22 bases between. CDR1 and CDR2 (germline): SGHDN, FVKESK. CDR3 amino acids: CASSHTLDSLLLETQYF. The CDR3 DNA is TGTGCCAGCAGCCATACCTTGGACAGTTTGTTATTGGAGACCCAGTACTTC. Full variable domain (missing parts from reference TRBV14 and TRBJ2-5): EAGVTQFPSHSVIEKGQTVTLRCDPISGHDNLYWYRRVMGKEIKFLLHFVKESKQDESGMPNNRFLAERTGGTYSTLKVQPAELEDSGVYFCASSHTLDSLLLETQYFGPGTRLLVL.

V usage is TRBV10-3 and J usage is TRBJ1-6; 10 positions agree with TRBD1. With V trimmed by 2 bases and J by 7 bases, 2 bases remained unmatched. The length of the CDR3 is 15 residues. Germline CDR1 ENHRY, CDR2 SYGVKD. The chain's CDR3 is CAISEDRGLNSPLHF. Written as DNA, the CDR3 is TGTGCCATCAGTGAGGACAGGGGGCTAAATTCACCCCTCCACTTT.

This chain connects TRBV4-3 to TRBJ2-2; the match to TRBD2 covers 10 bases. V lost 1 base, J lost 4 bases, and 6 bases stayed unmatched. Germline V gives CDR1 LGHNA, CDR2 YSLEER. The CDR3 length is 17 residues. The CDR3 region has the DNA TGCGCCAGCAGCCAAGGTCTAGCGGGAGTTTCCACCGGGGAGCTGTTTTTT. Its translation: CASSQGLAGVSTGELFF.

Only a few counts were recorded for this clone. The chain is built from TRBV5-1 and TRBJ1-2, with TRBD1 matching 7 bases. CDR1 is SGHRS, CDR2 YFSETQ, per germline. The V and J ends lost 0 bases and 4 bases, in that order; junction bases with no gene match: 6. The CDR3 runs 15 residues. DNA for the CDR3: TGCGCCAGCAGCTTGGGAGAGGGGGCAGGCTATGGCTACACCTTC. Its translation is CASSLGEGAGYGYTF.